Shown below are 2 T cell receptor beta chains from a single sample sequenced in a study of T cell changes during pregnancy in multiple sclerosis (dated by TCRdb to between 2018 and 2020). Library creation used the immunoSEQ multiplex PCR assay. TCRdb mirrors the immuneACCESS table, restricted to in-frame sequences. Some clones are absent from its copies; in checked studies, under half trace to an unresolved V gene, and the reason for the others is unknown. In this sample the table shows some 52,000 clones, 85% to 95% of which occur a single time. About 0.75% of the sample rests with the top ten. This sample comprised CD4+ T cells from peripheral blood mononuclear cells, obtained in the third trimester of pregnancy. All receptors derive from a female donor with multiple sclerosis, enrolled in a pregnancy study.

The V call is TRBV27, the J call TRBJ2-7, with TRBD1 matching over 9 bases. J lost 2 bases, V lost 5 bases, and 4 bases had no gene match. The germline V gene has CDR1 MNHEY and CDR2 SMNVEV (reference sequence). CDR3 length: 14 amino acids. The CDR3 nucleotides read TGTGCCAGCAGTCGGACAGGGGATGCCTACGAGCAGTACTTC. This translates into CASSRTGDAYEQYF.

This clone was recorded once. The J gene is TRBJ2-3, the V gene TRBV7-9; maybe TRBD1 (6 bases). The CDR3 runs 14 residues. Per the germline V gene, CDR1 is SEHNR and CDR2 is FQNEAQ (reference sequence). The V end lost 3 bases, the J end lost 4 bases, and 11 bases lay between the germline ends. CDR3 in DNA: TGTGCCAGCAGCTTTGATGACAGGTCAGATACGCAGTATTTT. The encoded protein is CASSFDDRSDTQYF.